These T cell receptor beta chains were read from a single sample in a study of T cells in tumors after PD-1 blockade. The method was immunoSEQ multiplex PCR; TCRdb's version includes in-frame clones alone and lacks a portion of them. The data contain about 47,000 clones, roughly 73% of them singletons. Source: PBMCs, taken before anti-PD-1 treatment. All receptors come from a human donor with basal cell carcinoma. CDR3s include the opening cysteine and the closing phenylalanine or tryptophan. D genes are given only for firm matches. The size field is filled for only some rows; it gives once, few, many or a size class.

cdr3_aa: CTSSQDITNGWETEAFF
cdr3_nt: TGCACCAGCAGCCAAGATATCACAAACGGGTGGGAGACTGAAGCTTTCTTT
d_call: -
v_call: TRBV1
clone_size: -
j_call: TRBJ1-1

cdr3_aa: CASSTRGGETQYF
cdr3_nt: TGTGCCAGCAGCACCAGGGGTGGGGAGACCCAGTACTTC
d_call: -
v_call: TRBV11-3
clone_size: -
j_call: TRBJ2-5

cdr3_aa: CASSTTEAYGYTF
cdr3_nt: TGTGCCAGCAGTACTACAGAGGCCTATGGCTACACCTTC
d_call: -
v_call: TRBV6-5
clone_size: -
j_call: TRBJ1-2

cdr3_aa: CASSQDVILRSYGYTF
cdr3_nt: TGTGCCAGCAGCCAAGATGTGATCCTGAGGAGTTATGGCTACACCTTC
d_call: -
v_call: TRBV3-1/TRBV3-2
clone_size: -
j_call: TRBJ1-2

cdr3_aa: CASSASRDTSGNTIYF
cdr3_nt: TGTGCCAGCAGCGCGAGCCGGGACACCTCTGGAAACACCATATATTTT
d_call: -
v_call: TRBV9
clone_size: -
j_call: TRBJ1-3

cdr3_aa: CASSPRRTSGRLDEQFF
cdr3_nt: TGTGCCAGCAGCCCCCGCCGCACTAGCGGGAGACTTGATGAGCAGTTCTTC
d_call: TRBD2
v_call: TRBV5-6
clone_size: -
j_call: TRBJ2-1

cdr3_aa: CASFGAVPYEQYF
cdr3_nt: TGCGCCAGCTTTGGAGCGGTACCCTACGAGCAGTACTTC
d_call: -
v_call: TRBV5-1
clone_size: -
j_call: TRBJ2-7

cdr3_aa: CASSEWGRGTDTQYF
cdr3_nt: TGTGCCAGCAGTGAATGGGGGCGGGGCACAGATACGCAGTATTTT
d_call: -
v_call: TRBV2
clone_size: -
j_call: TRBJ2-3

cdr3_aa: CATKVAFGLTEQYF
cdr3_nt: TGTGCCACTAAGGTGGCGTTTGGGCTAACCGAGCAGTACTTC
d_call: -
v_call: TRBV19
clone_size: -
j_call: TRBJ2-7

cdr3_aa: CASRITGVRAEAFF
cdr3_nt: TGTGCCAGCAGAATTACAGGGGTTAGAGCTGAAGCTTTCTTT
d_call: TRBD1
v_call: TRBV27
clone_size: -
j_call: TRBJ1-1

cdr3_aa: CASVEGGTGEQFF
cdr3_nt: TGTGCCAGCGTAGAGGGAGGGACCGGTGAGCAGTTCTTC
d_call: TRBD2
v_call: TRBV6-5
clone_size: -
j_call: TRBJ2-1

cdr3_aa: CASSFGGNMYDEQFF
cdr3_nt: TGCGCCAGCAGCTTCGGAGGGAACATGTATGATGAGCAGTTCTTC
d_call: -
v_call: TRBV5-1
clone_size: few
j_call: TRBJ2-1

cdr3_aa: CASSYHQRGNTEAFF
cdr3_nt: TGTGCCAGCAGTTACCACCAAAGGGGGAACACTGAAGCTTTCTTT
d_call: -
v_call: TRBV28
clone_size: -
j_call: TRBJ1-1

cdr3_aa: CASGQGYNEQFF
cdr3_nt: TGCGCCAGCGGACAGGGTTACAATGAGCAGTTCTTC
d_call: TRBD1
v_call: TRBV10-1
clone_size: -
j_call: TRBJ2-1

cdr3_aa: CASTSPSPGYTF
cdr3_nt: TGTGCCAGCACCTCACCGAGCCCTGGCTACACCTTC
d_call: -
v_call: TRBV2
clone_size: -
j_call: TRBJ1-2

cdr3_aa: CASSWTTDQPQHF
cdr3_nt: TGTGCCAGCAGTTGGACAACGGATCAGCCCCAGCATTTT
d_call: -
v_call: TRBV12-3/TRBV12-4
clone_size: few
j_call: TRBJ1-5

cdr3_aa: CASSLGVVGANVLTF
cdr3_nt: TGTGCCAGCAGCTTGGGAGTCGTCGGGGCCAACGTCCTGACTTTC
d_call: -
v_call: TRBV5-6
clone_size: -
j_call: TRBJ2-6

cdr3_aa: CASSGTYEQYF
cdr3_nt: TGCGCCAGCAGTGGGACCTACGAGCAGTACTTC
d_call: -
v_call: TRBV10-2
clone_size: -
j_call: TRBJ2-7

cdr3_aa: CAISTEMNTEAFF
cdr3_nt: TGTGCCATCAGTACAGAGATGAACACTGAAGCTTTCTTT
d_call: -
v_call: TRBV10-3
clone_size: few
j_call: TRBJ1-1

cdr3_aa: CASSSARGGRRTEAFF
cdr3_nt: TGTGCCAGCAGCAGCGCCCGGGGGGGTCGTAGAACTGAAGCTTTCTTT
d_call: -
v_call: TRBV7-9
clone_size: few
j_call: TRBJ1-1

cdr3_aa: CSAKGTGELFF
cdr3_nt: TGCAGTGCTAAAGGGACCGGGGAGCTGTTTTTT
d_call: -
v_call: TRBV20-1
clone_size: -
j_call: TRBJ2-2

cdr3_aa: CASSFGRGGAETQYF
cdr3_nt: TGCGCCAGCAGCTTCGGTCGCGGGGGGGCGGAGACCCAGTACTTC
d_call: TRBD2
v_call: TRBV5-1
clone_size: -
j_call: TRBJ2-5

cdr3_aa: CASRTEWVNYGYTF
cdr3_nt: TGTGCCAGCAGGACAGAGTGGGTCAACTATGGCTACACCTTC
d_call: -
v_call: TRBV28
clone_size: once
j_call: TRBJ1-2

cdr3_aa: CASSQHDTGAYEQYF
cdr3_nt: TGTGCCAGCAGCCAACACGATACAGGGGCCTACGAGCAGTACTTC
d_call: TRBD1
v_call: TRBV3-1/TRBV3-2
clone_size: -
j_call: TRBJ2-7

cdr3_aa: CASSPFDGRAGDTQYF
cdr3_nt: TGTGCCAGCAGCCCGTTCGACGGGAGGGCCGGTGATACGCAGTATTTT
d_call: TRBD2
v_call: TRBV3-1/TRBV3-2
clone_size: -
j_call: TRBJ2-3

cdr3_aa: CASSKQGLIYEQYF
cdr3_nt: TGTGCCAGCAGTAAACAGGGACTTATCTACGAGCAGTACTTC
d_call: -
v_call: TRBV28
clone_size: -
j_call: TRBJ2-7

cdr3_aa: CASSLDGRSTDTQYF
cdr3_nt: TGTGCCAGCAGCTTAGACGGGAGGAGCACAGATACGCAGTATTTT
d_call: TRBD2
v_call: TRBV7-6
clone_size: -
j_call: TRBJ2-3

cdr3_aa: CASSRLAGTDTQYF
cdr3_nt: TGTGCCAGCAGTCGCCTAGCGGGGACAGATACGCAGTATTTT
d_call: TRBD2
v_call: TRBV27
clone_size: -
j_call: TRBJ2-3

cdr3_aa: CASSVEGASTDTQYF
cdr3_nt: TGTGCCAGCAGCGTAGAGGGGGCCTCCACAGATACGCAGTATTTT
d_call: TRBD1
v_call: TRBV9
clone_size: -
j_call: TRBJ2-3

cdr3_aa: CASSLEFGLAGAYEQYF
cdr3_nt: TGTGCCAGCAGTTTAGAATTCGGACTAGCGGGCGCCTACGAGCAGTACTTC
d_call: TRBD2
v_call: TRBV28
clone_size: -
j_call: TRBJ2-7

cdr3_aa: CASRFLDSSNQPQHF
cdr3_nt: TGTGCCAGTAGATTCTTGGACAGTAGCAATCAGCCCCAGCATTTT
d_call: -
v_call: TRBV19
clone_size: -
j_call: TRBJ1-5

cdr3_aa: CASSVTPVIQGSNEQFF
cdr3_nt: TGTGCCAGCAGCGTAACCCCCGTTATACAAGGGTCCAATGAGCAGTTCTTC
d_call: -
v_call: TRBV9
clone_size: -
j_call: TRBJ2-1

cdr3_aa: CSVAGGLAETQYF
cdr3_nt: TGCAGCGTTGCCGGGGGGTTAGCGGAGACCCAGTACTTC
d_call: TRBD2
v_call: TRBV29-1
clone_size: few
j_call: TRBJ2-5

cdr3_aa: CASSLAVLAGGHNEQFF
cdr3_nt: TGCGCCAGCAGCCTGGCCGTACTAGCGGGGGGACACAATGAGCAGTTCTTC
d_call: TRBD2
v_call: TRBV5-1
clone_size: -
j_call: TRBJ2-1

cdr3_aa: CASSDLWVPGQGVNTEAFF
cdr3_nt: TGTGCCAGCAGCGACTTATGGGTCCCGGGACAGGGGGTGAACACTGAAGCTTTCTTT
d_call: TRBD1
v_call: TRBV7-9
clone_size: -
j_call: TRBJ1-1

cdr3_aa: CASSRGQATGNTIYF
cdr3_nt: TGTGCCAGTAGTAGAGGACAGGCGACTGGAAACACCATATATTTT
d_call: TRBD1
v_call: TRBV19
clone_size: -
j_call: TRBJ1-3

cdr3_aa: CASSIRDRAINTEAFF
cdr3_nt: TGTGCCAGTAGTATACGGGACAGGGCTATAAACACTGAAGCTTTCTTT
d_call: TRBD1
v_call: TRBV19
clone_size: -
j_call: TRBJ1-1

cdr3_aa: CASSLAIGGAETQYF
cdr3_nt: TGTGCCAGCAGCTTAGCGATCGGGGGAGCAGAGACCCAGTACTTC
d_call: -
v_call: TRBV7-8
clone_size: -
j_call: TRBJ2-5

cdr3_aa: CASSLDYARQIDNEQFF
cdr3_nt: TGTGCCAGTAGCCTAGACTATGCGCGGCAAATTGACAATGAGCAGTTCTTC
d_call: -
v_call: TRBV19
clone_size: medium-sized
j_call: TRBJ2-1

cdr3_aa: CASGLPKRKPQHF
cdr3_nt: TGTGCCAGCGGCCTCCCGAAAAGAAAGCCCCAGCATTTT
d_call: -
v_call: TRBV6-5
clone_size: once
j_call: TRBJ1-5

cdr3_aa: CASSDNYPETQYF
cdr3_nt: TGTGCCAGCAGTGATAATTACCCAGAGACCCAGTACTTC
d_call: -
v_call: TRBV2
clone_size: -
j_call: TRBJ2-5

cdr3_aa: CATIREDLEGAEAFF
cdr3_nt: TGTGCCACCATTAGAGAGGACCTAGAGGGGGCTGAAGCTTTCTTT
d_call: -
v_call: TRBV6-1
clone_size: -
j_call: TRBJ1-1

cdr3_aa: CASKGLALADTQYF
cdr3_nt: TGCGCCAGCAAGGGACTAGCGCTCGCAGATACGCAGTATTTT
d_call: TRBD2
v_call: TRBV5-1
clone_size: -
j_call: TRBJ2-3

cdr3_aa: CASSMRRGQNQPQHF
cdr3_nt: TGTGCCAGTAGTATGCGCAGGGGCCAGAATCAGCCCCAGCATTTT
d_call: -
v_call: TRBV19
clone_size: -
j_call: TRBJ1-5

cdr3_aa: CASSLEGSNSNQPQHF
cdr3_nt: TGTGCCAGCAGCTTAGAGGGCTCGAATTCCAATCAGCCCCAGCATTTT
d_call: -
v_call: TRBV7-8
clone_size: -
j_call: TRBJ1-5

cdr3_aa: CASSSLSGRPEETQYF
cdr3_nt: TGTGCCAGCAGCTCCTTAAGCGGGCGCCCGGAGGAGACCCAGTACTTC
d_call: -
v_call: TRBV7-9
clone_size: -
j_call: TRBJ2-5

cdr3_aa: CASSSTRGGAYGYTF
cdr3_nt: TGTGCCAGCAGTTCGACCAGGGGTGGTGCCTATGGCTACACCTTC
d_call: -
v_call: TRBV28
clone_size: -
j_call: TRBJ1-2

cdr3_aa: CASSRRQSKGTNEKLFF
cdr3_nt: TGCGCCAGCAGCCGCCGACAGTCGAAGGGAACTAATGAAAAACTGTTTTTT
d_call: -
v_call: TRBV4-1
clone_size: -
j_call: TRBJ1-4

cdr3_aa: CASSIIEENTEAFF
cdr3_nt: TGTGCCAGCAGCATTATAGAGGAGAACACTGAAGCTTTCTTT
d_call: -
v_call: TRBV5-4
clone_size: -
j_call: TRBJ1-1

cdr3_aa: CSVPDGYYGYTF
cdr3_nt: TGCAGCGTCCCCGACGGATACTATGGCTACACCTTC
d_call: -
v_call: TRBV29-1
clone_size: -
j_call: TRBJ1-2

cdr3_aa: CASSRLGPAVGYTF
cdr3_nt: TGTGCCAGCAGCCGACTCGGACCGGCTGTAGGCTACACCTTC
d_call: -
v_call: TRBV7-9
clone_size: few
j_call: TRBJ1-2

cdr3_aa: CASGLVPKTSGGGNEQFF
cdr3_nt: TGTGCTAGTGGTTTGGTACCCAAGACTAGCGGGGGTGGCAATGAGCAGTTCTTC
d_call: TRBD2
v_call: TRBV12-5
clone_size: -
j_call: TRBJ2-1

cdr3_aa: CASRPPGQALGEQYF
cdr3_nt: TGTGCCAGCAGACCTCCGGGACAGGCCTTAGGAGAGCAGTACTTC
d_call: TRBD1
v_call: TRBV2
clone_size: -
j_call: TRBJ2-7